The present T cell receptor beta chain was sequenced within a study of blood T cell repertoires in COVID-19. The overall study: Italy, Spain and the United States were the sources of the convalescent and acute COVID-19 samples.

TCRdb's table, derived via immunoSEQ multiplex PCR, lists solely in-frame clones and lacks some. The repertoire has roughly 50,000 clones, 88% of them found once; the top ten carry around 8.3%. CDR1 SGDLS and CDR2 YYNGEE come from the germline V gene. Germline trimming cut 0 bases from V and 4 bases from J; bases unmatched to any gene: 6. CDR3 length: 16 residues. The V and J genes are TRBV9 and TRBJ2-1; 8 nucleotides line up with TRBD2. The TCR was taken from a man between 45 and 60 years old with acute or convalescent COVID-19. Sequencing was performed on peripheral blood. The CDR3 sequence is CASSVDPAGVYNEQFF. CDR3 DNA: TGTGCCAGCAGCGTAGACCCAGCGGGAGTATACAATGAGCAGTTCTTC.